These 30 T cell receptor beta chains share one sample of origin, sequenced in a study of T cell responses to AZD1222 COVID-19 vaccine. Clones were sequenced by immunoSEQ multiplex PCR, and TCRdb holds only the in-frame ones, with some missing. The sample consists of 66,000 or so clones, 70% to 80% of them appearing once. Sequences were derived from peripheral blood, sampled on day 0 of MenACWY control vaccination. All receptors derive from an adult in good health.

The rearrangement links TRBV9 to TRBJ1-2; D gene unclear. There are 14 residues in the CDR3. Trimming took 0 bases from V and 7 from J, leaving 13 bases between them. Germline lookup yields CDR1 SGDLS and CDR2 YYNGEE. The CDR3 sequence is CASSVVPPHRGYTF. DNA for the CDR3: TGTGCCAGCAGCGTAGTTCCCCCACACCGTGGCTACACCTTC.

V usage is TRBV4-1 and J usage is TRBJ1-1; D is possibly TRBD1 (6 bases). Germline V gene lookup returns CDR1 MGHRA and CDR2 YSYEKL. This CDR3 contains 15 residues. V shed 4 bases and J shed 3 bases, with 15 bases lying between them. CDR3 in amino acids: CASSPADSPHTEAFF. The CDR3 nucleotides are TGCGCCAGCAGCCCCGCGGACAGTCCCCACACTGAAGCTTTCTTT.

The chain employs TRBV2 and TRBJ1-5, with no clear D. From germline, CDR1 is SNHLY and CDR2 FYNNEI. Trimming pared 6 bases from V and 4 bases from J, leaving 16 bases between. The CDR3 consists of 15 residues. CDR3 nucleotides: TGTGCCAGCAGGGAGGATTTCCAAGGAAATCAGCCCCAGCATTTT. Its protein is CASREDFQGNQPQHF.

The rearrangement joins TRBV7-9 to TRBJ2-3, with D perhaps given as TRBD1 or TRBD2 (5 bases each). V was pared by 0 bases and J by 11 bases, with 9 bases between. CDR3 length: 12 residues. CDR1 and CDR2 (germline): SEHNR, FQNEAQ (reference sequence). DNA for the CDR3: TGTGCCAGCAGCTTAGCCGGTGGGGGGCAGTATTTT. Translated: CASSLAGGGQYF.

The gene calls are TRBV29-1 and TRBJ2-7, with 8 bases fitting TRBD1. Germline-derived CDR1 and CDR2 are SQVTM and ANQGSEA. The CDR3 spans 15 residues. Trimming took 1 base from V and 2 from J; bases not matched to a gene: 7. The CDR3 protein is CSVEVTGTGTYEQYF. CDR3 bases: TGCAGCGTTGAAGTTACCGGGACAGGTACCTACGAGCAGTACTTC.

The gene calls are TRBV19 and TRBJ2-1; no clear D gene. Trimming shortened V by 3 bases and J by 8 bases, and 5 bases separated the two germline ends. The V gene's germline CDR1 is LNHDA and CDR2 SQIVND (reference sequence). The CDR3 consists of 11 residues. CDR3 in amino acids: CASSMNHEQFF. In DNA, the CDR3 is TGTGCCAGTAGTATGAACCATGAGCAGTTCTTC.

This clone showed up just once. This rearrangement joins TRBV19 to TRBJ2-2; D gene unclear. V shed 3 bases and J shed 3 bases, with 14 bases lying between them. The CDR3 runs to 16 residues. Germline V CDR1 and CDR2: LNHDA, SQIVND (reference sequence). The DNA of the CDR3 is TGTGCCAGTAGTATTCGGAAGACACCCCACACCGGGGAGCTGTTTTTT. Translated: CASSIRKTPHTGELFF.

The count of this clone is one. The V and J genes are TRBV12-3 or TRBV12-4 and TRBJ1-3; D gene uncertain. The CDR3 runs 12 residues. V was trimmed by 2 bases and J by 4 bases, leaving 3 bases between them. The CDR3 here is CASSLSGNTIYF. The CDR3 DNA reads as TGTGCCAGCAGTTTATCGGGAAACACCATATATTTT.

The gene calls are TRBV28 and TRBJ1-5; TRBD1 matches at 8 bases. The CDR3 has 21 residues. The V and J ends lost 2 bases and 7 bases, in that order; junction bases with no gene match: 25. Germline CDR1 and CDR2: MDHEN and SYDVKM. The CDR3 here is CASSLLFAGGKGLRGPQPQHF. CDR3 bases: TGTGCCAGCAGTTTACTCTTCGCAGGGGGCAAAGGCTTGAGGGGCCCGCAGCCCCAGCATTTT.

The gene calls are TRBV18 and TRBJ1-2, with 9 bases matching TRBD1. CDR1 is KGHSH and CDR2 is LQKENI in the germline V gene. The CDR3 runs 16 residues. Trimming took 3 bases from V and 1 from J; bases not matched to a gene: 6. CDR3 in amino acids: CASSPNGDRVNYGYTF. The CDR3 nucleotides read TGTGCCAGCTCACCCAACGGGGACAGGGTTAACTATGGCTACACCTTC.

The CDR3 region is CAWAGQKNEKLFF. As DNA, the CDR3 is TGTGCCTGGGCGGGACAGAAAAATGAAAAACTGTTTTTT. The chain recombines TRBV30 with TRBJ1-4; 7 nucleotides align to TRBD1. The germline CDR1 and CDR2 sequences are GTSNPN and SVGIG (reference sequence). Unmatched junction bases numbered 5, after V lost 5 bases and J lost 5 bases. The CDR3 is 13 amino acids.

The J gene is TRBJ2-5, the V gene TRBV9, with 9 nucleotides matching TRBD1. V trimming: 4 bases; J trimming: 2 bases; junction bases outside the gene matches: 9. The CDR3 sequence is 16 residues long. Germline V CDR1 and CDR2: SGDLS, YYNGEE. CDR3 amino acids: CASSPGDRVFQETQYF. The CDR3 DNA reads as TGTGCCAGCAGCCCAGGGGACAGGGTCTTTCAAGAGACCCAGTACTTC.

The chain joins TRBV19 to TRBJ1-6; D not certain. The CDR3 spans 13 residues. Germline CDR1 reads LNHDA; CDR2 reads SQIVND (reference sequence). The CDR3: CATGTTDNSPLHF. In DNA form, the CDR3 reads TGTGCTACGGGCACGACCGATAATTCACCCCTCCACTTT. The full variable domain, rest sourced from reference TRBV19 and TRBJ1-6, is DGGITQSPKYLFRKEGQNVTLSCEQNLNHDAMYWYRQDPGQGLRLIYYSQIVNDFQKGDIAEGYSVSREKKESFPLTVTSAQKNPTAFYLCATGTTDNSPLHFGNGTRLTVT.

This clone has only a few counts. The chain employs TRBV28 and TRBJ2-3; tentatively, D is TRBD1 (5 bases). Trimming took off 1 base at V and 2 bases at J, with 13 bases between the two ends. Looked up from germline, CDR1 is MDHEN and CDR2 is SYDVKM. CDR3 length equals 16 residues. This CDR3 is CASSLSLDISTDTQYF. The CDR3 nucleotides are TGTGCCAGCAGTTTATCTTTGGACATCTCCACAGATACGCAGTATTTT. Based on the CDR3 plus reference TRBV28 and TRBJ2-3, the full variable domain is DVKVTQSSRYLVKRTGEKVFLECVQDMDHENMFWYRQDPGLGLRLIYFSYDVKMKEKGDIPEGYSVSREKKERFSLILESASTNQTSMYLCASSLSLDISTDTQYFGPGTRLTVL.

The J gene is TRBJ1-2, the V gene TRBV19, with unresolved D. Germline CDR1 is LNHDA and CDR2 is SQIVND (reference sequence). Trimming shortened V by 3 bases and J by 6 bases, and 17 bases separated the two germline ends. This CDR3 spans 15 amino acids. Here the CDR3 reads CASSIPDSRSHGYTF. The CDR3 nucleotides are TGTGCCAGTAGTATTCCGGACTCCCGGAGCCATGGCTACACCTTC.

With regard to this clone: The junction differs from germline at one of its ends, possibly a read error. Written as DNA, the CDR3 is TGTGCCACCAGTGAGGGAAACTCACCCCTCCACTTT. It translates to CATSEGNSPLHF. The rearrangement links TRBV6-2 or TRBV6-3 to TRBJ1-6; no clear D. Germline CDR1 reads MNHEY; CDR2 reads SVGEGT. The CDR3 loop spans 12 amino acids.

The chain combines TRBV2 with TRBJ1-1; possibly TRBD1 for D (5 bases). Germline CDR1 reads SNHLY; CDR2 reads FYNNEI. V was shortened by 5 bases and J by 4 bases, with 17 bases between the two germline ends. The CDR3 is 15 amino acids. CDR3 in DNA: TGTGCCAGCAGTAACTTCCCTACGGGGGTCACTGAAGCTTTCTTT. Translated: CASSNFPTGVTEAFF.

The gene calls are TRBV28 and TRBJ2-3; unclear D gene. This CDR3 contains 12 residues. Between the trimmed V and J ends, which lost 5 bases and 1 base, there was a span of 4 bases. The germline CDR1 and CDR2 sequences are MDHEN and SYDVKM. DNA for the CDR3: TGTGCCAGCAGTCGAGGCACAGATACGCAGTATTTT. This translates into CASSRGTDTQYF.

The V call is TRBV29-1, the J call TRBJ1-2, with D unclear. V was pared by 5 bases and J by 4 bases, with 11 bases between. Per the germline V gene, CDR1 is SQVTM and CDR2 is ANQGSEA. This CDR3 has 12 amino acids. In DNA, the CDR3 is TGCAGCGTTTATGGGCAGAGCTATGGCTACACCTTC. Amino acids: CSVYGQSYGYTF.

The J gene is TRBJ1-6, the V gene TRBV28, with D unresolved. The CDR3 totals 14 residues. Per the germline V gene, CDR1 is MDHEN and CDR2 is SYDVKM. The ends were cut back, 6 bases at V and 9 bases at J, with 15 bases in the middle. The CDR3 DNA sequence: TGTGCCAGCAGCCCAGAGGTTAATAGTTCACCCCTCCACTTT. The encoded protein is CASSPEVNSSPLHF. The full variable domain, in which reference TRBV28 and TRBJ1-6 provide the parts outside the CDR3, is DVKVTQSSRYLVKRTGEKVFLECVQDMDHENMFWYRQDPGLGLRLIYFSYDVKMKEKGDIPEGYSVSREKKERFSLILESASTNQTSMYLCASSPEVNSSPLHFGNGTRLTVT.

J is TRBJ2-1 and V is TRBV4-1; the D gene is possibly TRBD2 (6 bases). CDR1 MGHRA and CDR2 YSYEKL come from the germline V gene. CDR3 length: 15 residues. Trimming removed 4 bases at V and 3 bases at J, with 13 bases between. The DNA for the CDR3 is TGCGCCAGCAGCCCCGGGACTCGCAGCTACAATGAGCAGTTCTTC. Translating gives CASSPGTRSYNEQFF.

CDR3: CASSLFSGRAAETQYF. In nucleotides, the CDR3 is TGTGCCAGCAGTTTATTTAGCGGGAGGGCCGCTGAGACCCAGTACTTC. The genes are TRBV28 and TRBJ2-5; TRBD2 agrees at 11 bases. CDR3 length: 16 residues. The ends lost 1 base at V and 5 bases at J; junction bases unmatched: 6. CDR1 MDHEN and CDR2 SYDVKM come from the germline V gene.

V usage is TRBV19 and J usage is TRBJ2-4; 9 positions match TRBD1. Germline CDR1 and CDR2: LNHDA and SQIVND (reference sequence). The CDR3 covers 16 residues. V shed 5 bases, J shed 3 bases, and the junction held 8 bases outside the gene matches. The CDR3 region has the DNA TGTGCCAGTAGTCTAACAGGGGGCGGAGGCAAAAACATTCAGTACTTC. The encoded protein is CASSLTGGGGKNIQYF.

The chain combines TRBV6-5 with TRBJ1-2; D is uncertain. This CDR3 comprises 13 residues. Per the germline V gene, CDR1 is MNHEY and CDR2 is SVGAGI. Trimming pared 2 bases from V and 8 bases from J, leaving 12 bases between. The CDR3 reads CASSYEVGRGYTF. Here the CDR3 DNA reads TGTGCCAGCAGTTACGAAGTAGGGCGAGGCTACACCTTC.

This clone showed up just once. The chain uses TRBV7-9 and TRBJ1-2, with D possibly TRBD1 on 6 matching bases. V dropped 5 bases and J dropped 3 bases, with 19 bases sitting between them. This CDR3 spans 16 amino acids. Per germline, CDR1 SEHNR and CDR2 FQNEAQ (reference sequence). The CDR3 DNA is TGTGCCAGCAGCCCGGCGGGGGGCATCCCCTACTATGGCTACACCTTC. Residues: CASSPAGGIPYYGYTF. The full variable domain, with the rest looked up from reference TRBV7-9 and TRBJ1-2, is DTGVSQNPRHKITKRGQNVTFRCDPISEHNRLYWYRQTLGQGPEFLTYFQNEAQLEKSRLLSDRFSAERPKGSFSTLEIQRTEQGDSAMYLCASSPAGGIPYYGYTFGSGTRLTVV.

Only a few counts were recorded for this clone. V is TRBV30 and J is TRBJ2-5; 8 bases match TRBD2. Germline V gene lookup returns CDR1 GTSNPN and CDR2 SVGIG (reference sequence). The CDR3 length is 15 residues. Trimming took 0 bases from V and 3 from J; bases not matched to a gene: 6. DNA for the CDR3: TGTGCCTGGAGTGTAGTGACTAGCGAAGAAGAGACCCAGTACTTC. Its protein product is CAWSVVTSEEETQYF.

V gene TRBV27 combines with J gene TRBJ2-1; D call uncertain. The ends were cut back, 3 bases at V and 2 bases at J, with 5 bases in the middle. Germline values: CDR1 MNHEY, CDR2 SMNVEV (reference sequence). The CDR3 totals 13 residues. Here the CDR3 reads CASSFGAYNEQFF. In DNA, the CDR3 is TGTGCCAGCAGTTTTGGTGCCTACAATGAGCAGTTCTTC.

This clone was observed a single time. This chain links TRBV11-2 with TRBJ2-3, with D possibly being TRBD2 (5 bases). The germline CDR1 and CDR2 sequences are SGHAT and FQNNGV. Deletions cut 5 bases from V and 3 bases from J, with 12 bases between. The CDR3 runs to 14 residues. In DNA form, the CDR3 reads TGTGCCAGCAGCCCCGGACTGTCGACAGATACGCAGTATTTT. Its translation: CASSPGLSTDTQYF.

DNA of the CDR3: TGTGCCAGCAGCGTAGATCCCACAGGCCTTCATTATGGCTACACCTTC. This sequence encodes CASSVDPTGLHYGYTF. This chain connects TRBV9 to TRBJ1-2; a possible D gene is TRBD1 (5 bases). In germline, CDR1 is SGDLS, CDR2 YYNGEE. The ends were cut back, 0 bases at V and 5 bases at J, with 17 bases in the middle. This CDR3 is built from 16 residues. Full variable domain (missing parts from reference TRBV9 and TRBJ1-2): DSGVTQTPKHLITATGQRVTLRCSPRSGDLSVYWYQQSLDQGLQFLIQYYNGEERAKGNILERFSAQQFPDLHSELNLSSLELGDSALYFCASSVDPTGLHYGYTFGSGTRLTVV.

The gene calls are TRBV29-1 and TRBJ1-1; 8 nucleotides align to TRBD1. Trimming took 5 bases from V and 1 from J; bases not matched to a gene: 15. This CDR3 spans 17 amino acids. The germline V gene encodes CDR1 SQVTM and CDR2 ANQGSEA. CDR3 in amino acids: CSVLGPTTGARNTEAFF. For the CDR3, the DNA is TGCAGCGTTCTTGGGCCCACGACAGGGGCACGGAACACTGAAGCTTTCTTT.